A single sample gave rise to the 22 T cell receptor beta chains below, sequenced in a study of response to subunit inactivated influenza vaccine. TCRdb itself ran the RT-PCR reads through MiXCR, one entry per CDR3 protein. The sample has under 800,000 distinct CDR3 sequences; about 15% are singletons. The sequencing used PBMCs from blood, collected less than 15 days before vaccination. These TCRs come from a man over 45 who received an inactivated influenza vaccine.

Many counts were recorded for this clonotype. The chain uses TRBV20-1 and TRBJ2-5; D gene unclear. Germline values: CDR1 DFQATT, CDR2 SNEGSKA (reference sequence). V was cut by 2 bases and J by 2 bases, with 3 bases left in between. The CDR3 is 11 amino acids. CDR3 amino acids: CSARSQETQYF. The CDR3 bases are TGCAGTGCTAGATCTCAAGAGACCCAGTACTTC.

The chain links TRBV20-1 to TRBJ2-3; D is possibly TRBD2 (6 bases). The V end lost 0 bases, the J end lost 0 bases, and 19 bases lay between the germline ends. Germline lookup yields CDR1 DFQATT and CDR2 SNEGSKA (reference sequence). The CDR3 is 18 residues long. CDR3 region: CSARDRMGLPPSTDTQYF. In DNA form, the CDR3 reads TGCAGTGCTAGAGATAGGATGGGACTCCCGCCTAGCACAGATACGCAGTATTTT.

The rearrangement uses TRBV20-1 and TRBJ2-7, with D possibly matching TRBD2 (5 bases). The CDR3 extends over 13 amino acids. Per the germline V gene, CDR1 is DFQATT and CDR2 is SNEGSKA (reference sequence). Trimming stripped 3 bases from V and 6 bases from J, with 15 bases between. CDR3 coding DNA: TGCAGTGCTAGTTTGCGGGCTCCACCCGAGCAGTACTTC. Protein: CSASLRAPPEQYF.

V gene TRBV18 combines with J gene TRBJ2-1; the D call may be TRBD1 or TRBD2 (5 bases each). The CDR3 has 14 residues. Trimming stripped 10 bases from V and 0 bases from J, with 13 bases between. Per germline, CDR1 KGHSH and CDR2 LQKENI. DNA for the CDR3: TGTGCCACGGCGGCAGGGAGCTCCTACAATGAGCAGTTCTTC. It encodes CATAAGSSYNEQFF.

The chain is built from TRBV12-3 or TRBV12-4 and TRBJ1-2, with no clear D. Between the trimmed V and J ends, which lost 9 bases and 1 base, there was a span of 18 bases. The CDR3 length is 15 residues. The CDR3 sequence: CASSLFRGGNYGYTF. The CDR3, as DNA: TGTGCCAGTTCCCTTTTCCGCGGAGGTAACTATGGCTACACCTTC.

The CDR3: CASTTTFRDFSTDTQYF. The CDR3 DNA follows: TGTGCCAGCACTACCACCTTTCGGGACTTTTCCACAGATACGCAGTATTTT. The chain uses TRBV2 and TRBJ2-3; D perhaps matches TRBD2 (6 bases). Looked up from germline, CDR1 is SNHLY and CDR2 is FYNNEI. The CDR3 length is 17 residues. The V gene lost 7 bases and the J gene lost 2 bases, with 22 bases spanning the gap.

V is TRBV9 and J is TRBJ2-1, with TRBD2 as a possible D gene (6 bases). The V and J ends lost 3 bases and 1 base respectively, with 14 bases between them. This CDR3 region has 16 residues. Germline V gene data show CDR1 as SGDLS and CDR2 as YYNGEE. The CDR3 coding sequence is TGTGCCAGCAGCGCCGGCGGGACTTTTTCCTACAATGAGCAGTTCTTC. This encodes CASSAGGTFSYNEQFF.

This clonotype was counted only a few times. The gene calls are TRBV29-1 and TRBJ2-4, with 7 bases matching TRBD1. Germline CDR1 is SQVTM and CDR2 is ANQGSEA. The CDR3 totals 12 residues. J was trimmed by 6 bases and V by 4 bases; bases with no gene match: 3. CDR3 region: CSVGQGGNIQYF. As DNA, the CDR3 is TGCAGCGTTGGACAGGGCGGAAACATTCAGTACTTC.

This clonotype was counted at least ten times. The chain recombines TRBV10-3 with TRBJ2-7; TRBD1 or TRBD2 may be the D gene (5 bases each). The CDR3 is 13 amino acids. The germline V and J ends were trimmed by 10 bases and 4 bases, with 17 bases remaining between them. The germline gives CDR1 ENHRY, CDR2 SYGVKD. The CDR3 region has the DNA TGTGCCAACTCCGGGACGGATTTTTACGAGCAGTACTTC. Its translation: CANSGTDFYEQYF.

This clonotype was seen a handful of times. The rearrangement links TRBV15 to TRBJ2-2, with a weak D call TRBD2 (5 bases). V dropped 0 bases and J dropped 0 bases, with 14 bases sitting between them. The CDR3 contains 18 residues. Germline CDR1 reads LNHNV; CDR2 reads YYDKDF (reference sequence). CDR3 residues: CATSRERGLGSNTGELFF. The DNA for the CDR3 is TGTGCCACCAGCAGAGAACGGGGTTTGGGTTCGAACACCGGGGAGCTGTTTTTT.

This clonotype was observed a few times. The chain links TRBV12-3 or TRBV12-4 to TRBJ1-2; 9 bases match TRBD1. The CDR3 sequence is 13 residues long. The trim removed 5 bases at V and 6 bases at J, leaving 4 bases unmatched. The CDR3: CASSTGTGHGYTF. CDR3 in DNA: TGTGCCAGCAGTACCGGGACAGGGCATGGCTACACCTTC.

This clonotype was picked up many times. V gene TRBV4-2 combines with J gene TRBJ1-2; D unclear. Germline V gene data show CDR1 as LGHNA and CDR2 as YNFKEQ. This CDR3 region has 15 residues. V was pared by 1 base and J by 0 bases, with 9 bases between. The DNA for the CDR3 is TGTGCCAGCAGCCAAGTCCGTCCTTCTAACTATGGCTACACCTTC. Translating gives CASSQVRPSNYGYTF.

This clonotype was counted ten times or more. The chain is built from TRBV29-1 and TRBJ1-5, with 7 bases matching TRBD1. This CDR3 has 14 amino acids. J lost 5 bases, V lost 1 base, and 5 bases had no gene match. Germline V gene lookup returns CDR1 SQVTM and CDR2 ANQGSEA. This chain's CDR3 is CSVEADREDQPQHF. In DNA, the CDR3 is TGCAGCGTTGAAGCTGACAGGGAGGATCAGCCCCAGCATTTT.

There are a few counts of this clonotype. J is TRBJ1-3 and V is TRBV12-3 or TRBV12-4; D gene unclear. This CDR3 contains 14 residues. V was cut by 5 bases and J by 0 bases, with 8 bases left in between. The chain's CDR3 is CASSSGPSGNTIYF. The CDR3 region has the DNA TGTGCCAGCAGTAGTGGGCCCTCTGGAAACACCATATATTTT.

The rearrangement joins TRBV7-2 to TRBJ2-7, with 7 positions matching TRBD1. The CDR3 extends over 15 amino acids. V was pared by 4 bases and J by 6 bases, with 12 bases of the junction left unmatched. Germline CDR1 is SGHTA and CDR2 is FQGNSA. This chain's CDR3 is CASSSSRTGPIEQYF. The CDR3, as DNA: TGTGCCAGCAGCTCCTCCAGGACAGGTCCTATCGAGCAGTACTTC.

The CDR3 bases are TGTGCCACTGCGGGACAGGGTATTATGGTGCAGTACTTC. Its translation is CATAGQGIMVQYF. The chain links TRBV28 to TRBJ2-7, with TRBD1 matching over 9 bases. This CDR3 has 13 residues. The V gene's germline CDR1 is MDHEN and CDR2 SYDVKM. V shed 10 bases, J shed 9 bases, and the junction held 13 bases outside the gene matches.

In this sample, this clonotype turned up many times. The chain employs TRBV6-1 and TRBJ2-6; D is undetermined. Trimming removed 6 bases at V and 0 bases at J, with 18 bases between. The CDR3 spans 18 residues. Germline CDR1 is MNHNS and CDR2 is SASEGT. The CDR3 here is CASREISTSSSGANVLTF. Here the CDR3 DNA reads TGTGCCAGCAGAGAGATAAGCACCTCCTCCTCTGGGGCCAACGTCCTGACTTTC.

CDR3 sequence (DNA): TGTGCCAGCAGCCAAGCGGGACTAGCGGGAGCCGAGCAGTACTTC. This translates into CASSQAGLAGAEQYF. V is TRBV14 and J is TRBJ2-7; 14 bases are shared with TRBD2. The CDR3 covers 15 residues. Germline V CDR1 and CDR2: SGHDN, FVKESK. V lost 1 base to trimming and J lost 6 bases; unmatched junction nucleotides: 2. Complete variable domain (other parts from reference TRBV14 and TRBJ2-7): EAGVTQFPSHSVIEKGQTVTLRCDPISGHDNLYWYRRVMGKEIKFLLHFVKESKQDESGMPNNRFLAERTGGTYSTLKVQPAELEDSGVYFCASSQAGLAGAEQYFGPGTRLTVT.

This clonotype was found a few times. CDR3 protein: CASSPNMRTSVYNEQFF. For the CDR3, the DNA is TGCGCCAGCAGCCCCAATATGAGGACTAGCGTATACAATGAGCAGTTCTTC. J is TRBJ2-1 and V is TRBV5-1; TRBD2 agrees at 9 bases. The CDR3 loop spans 17 amino acids. Per the germline V gene, CDR1 is SGHRS and CDR2 is YFSETQ. V lost 4 bases to trimming and J lost 4 bases; unmatched junction nucleotides: 12. Based on the CDR3 plus reference TRBV5-1 and TRBJ2-1, the full variable domain is KAGVTQTPRYLIKTRGQQVTLSCSPISGHRSVSWYQQTPGQGLQFLFEYFSETQRNKGNFPGRFSGRQFSNSRSEMNVSTLELGDSALYLCASSPNMRTSVYNEQFFGPGTRLTVL.

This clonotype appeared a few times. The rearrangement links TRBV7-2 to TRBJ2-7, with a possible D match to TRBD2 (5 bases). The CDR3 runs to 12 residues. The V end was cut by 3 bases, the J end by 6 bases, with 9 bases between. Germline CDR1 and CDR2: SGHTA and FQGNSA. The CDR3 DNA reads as TGTGCCAGCAGCTTGGACTCTCGCGAGCAGTACTTC. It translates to CASSLDSREQYF. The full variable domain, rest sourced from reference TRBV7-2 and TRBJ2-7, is GAGVSQSPSNKVTEKGKDVELRCDPISGHTALYWYRQSLGQGLEFLIYFQGNSAPDKSGLPSDRFSAERTGGSVSTLTIQRTQQEDSAVYLCASSLDSREQYFGPGTRLTVT.

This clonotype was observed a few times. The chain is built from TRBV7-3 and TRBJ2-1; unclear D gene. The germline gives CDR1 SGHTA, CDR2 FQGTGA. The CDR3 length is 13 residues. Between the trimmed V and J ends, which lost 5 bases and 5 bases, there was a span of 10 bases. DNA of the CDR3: TGTGCCAGCAGCCTTGACTTAGACAATGAGCAGTTCTTC. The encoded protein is CASSLDLDNEQFF.

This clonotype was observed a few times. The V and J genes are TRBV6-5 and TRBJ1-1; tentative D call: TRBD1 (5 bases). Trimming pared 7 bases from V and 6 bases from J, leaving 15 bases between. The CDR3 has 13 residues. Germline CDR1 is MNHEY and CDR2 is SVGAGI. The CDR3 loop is CASILGRGAEAFF. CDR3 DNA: TGTGCCAGCATTCTCGGTAGGGGCGCTGAAGCTTTCTTT.